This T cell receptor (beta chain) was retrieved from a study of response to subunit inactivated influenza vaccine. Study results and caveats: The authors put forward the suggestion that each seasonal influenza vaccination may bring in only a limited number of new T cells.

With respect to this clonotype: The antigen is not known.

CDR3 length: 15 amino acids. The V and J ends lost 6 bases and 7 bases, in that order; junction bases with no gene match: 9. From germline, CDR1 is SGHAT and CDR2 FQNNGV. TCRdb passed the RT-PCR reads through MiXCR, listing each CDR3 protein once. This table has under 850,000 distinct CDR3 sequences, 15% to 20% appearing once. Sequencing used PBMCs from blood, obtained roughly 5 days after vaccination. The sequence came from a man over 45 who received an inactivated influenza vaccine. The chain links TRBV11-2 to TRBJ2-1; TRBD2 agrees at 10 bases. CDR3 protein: CASRPGLARRNEQFF. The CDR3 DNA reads TGTGCCAGCAGGCCGGGACTAGCGAGAAGGAATGAGCAGTTCTTC.